The sequence of this T cell receptor beta chain was determined in a study of blood T cells in healthy people across ages. Germline lookup yields CDR1 SQVTM and CDR2 ANQGSEA. The CDR3 has 13 residues. With 7 bases clipped from V and 5 bases from J, the junction kept 7 bases outside the gene matches. For the second PCR, which ran for 7 to 11 cycles, a sample-barcoded 5' primer and a J-beta primer mix were used. TCRdb reprocessed the 5' RACE reads with MiXCR, giving one entry per CDR3 protein. The repertoire holds fewer than 750,000 distinct CDR3 sequences, with 40% to 65% as singletons. The origin of this receptor is a woman aged 80 or older in good health. The V and J genes are TRBV29-1 and TRBJ2-3; 9 nucleotides agree with TRBD1. The sample taken for sequencing was blood. CDR3 sequence: CSAWDRVKDTQYF. CDR3 nucleotides: TGCAGCGCCTGGGACAGGGTTAAAGATACGCAGTATTTT.